Here is one T cell receptor beta chain with its context. From germline, CDR1 is SGHDT and CDR2 YYEEEE. V shed 7 bases and J 6 bases; nucleotides not matched to a gene: 23. The CDR3 sequence is 18 residues long. This specimen belongs to a study of blood T cell repertoires in COVID-19. TCRdb keeps only in-frame clones here, not all; method: immunoSEQ multiplex PCR. This sample has around 190,000 clones, with around 83% found just once. The gene calls are TRBV5-6 and TRBJ2-7; 9 bases line up with TRBD2. This receptor was identified in a young woman who had been exposed to COVID-19. The sequencing sample was made of PBMCs or T cells enriched from blood (not recorded which). The DNA of the CDR3 is TGTGCCAGCCGGCGCGCCTCGCGGGGGGGCGCGGGGCTCGGCGAGCAGTACTTC. Encoded protein: CASRRASRGGAGLGEQYF.